Sequencing of this TCR beta chain was carried out in a study of T cells in Graves' hyperthyroidism and ophthalmopathy. Findings and limits, study-wide: In the blood, most expanded thyroid clonotypes above 0.001 appeared as well.

The CDR3 regions of TCR beta were amplified from RNA transcripts. HTBI primers were the set used in a first-round RT-PCR of the TCR CDR3. TCRdb independently ran MiXCR on the multiplex PCR reads; one entry per CDR3 protein. The repertoire consists of 500,000 to 800,000 distinct CDR3 sequences, with 14% occurring once and the leading ten covering under 15%. The CDR3 consists of 14 residues. V was cut by 4 bases and J by 0 bases, with 10 bases left in between. CDR1 and CDR2 from the germline V gene are DFQATT and SNEGSKA (reference sequence). This clonotype has a count of ten or more. Antigen unknown. Reasons for excluding patients were uncontrolled infection, other autoimmune disease, pregnancy or lactation. Out of less than 12 ml of fresh peripheral blood came the PBMCs.

Material: blood. The receptor comes from a woman in her forties or fifties with Graves' ophthalmopathy. This sequence joins TRBV20-1 and TRBJ2-1; D might be TRBD2 (5 bases). The CDR3 nucleotides are TGCAGTGCTACCCGGGATCACTCCTACAATGAGCAGTTCTTC. Its translation is CSATRDHSYNEQFF.